This T cell receptor beta chain derives from a study of blood T cells in healthy people across ages. General study points: In these data, TCR beta diversity tracked strongly with naive T cell percentage. CMV status of donors was unknown, possibly confounding expanded clonotype changes.

From germline, CDR1 is DFQATT and CDR2 SNEGSKA (reference sequence). V lost 3 bases, J lost 6 bases, and 15 bases lay in between. The CDR3 is made up of 14 amino acids. A remark on this clonotype: Its target is unknown.

PCR was performed a second time for about 6 to 11 cycles using a sample-barcoded 5' primer and a J-beta primer mix. TCRdb used MiXCR to reprocess the 5' RACE reads, holding one entry per CDR3 protein. The data contain over 1,200,000 distinct CDR3 sequences, almost 60% of them singletons. The sequenced sample consisted of blood. The source of this sequence is a man aged 18 to 29 in good health. The chain combines TRBV20-1 with TRBJ2-1; tentatively, D is TRBD1 or TRBD2 (5 bases each). The CDR3: CSASAPGSFNEQFF. The CDR3 DNA is TGCAGTGCTAGTGCCCCAGGGAGTTTCAATGAGCAGTTCTTC.